This passage covers 5 T cell receptor beta chains from one sample sequenced in a study of neoadjuvant nivolumab and ipilimumab in lung cancer. The assay was immunoSEQ multiplex PCR, and TCRdb's table has in-frame clones only and misses some. The sample yields under 35,000 clones, around nine tenths seen once. The sequencing used peripheral blood, collected after neoadjuvant nivolumab, alone or with ipilimumab, at or shortly before surgery. The receptors shown here come from an adult with non-small cell lung cancer.

The chain has TRBV10-3 and TRBJ2-2, with TRBD1 matching 10 bases. The CDR3 consists of 14 residues. Germline lookup yields CDR1 ENHRY and CDR2 SYGVKD. Trimming removed 10 bases from V and 1 base from J; junction bases left unmatched: 3. The CDR3 DNA follows: TGTGCCACCCGGGACAGGGGGAACACCGGGGAGCTGTTTTTT. Protein: CATRDRGNTGELFF.

The chain uses TRBV29-1 and TRBJ1-1; D perhaps matches TRBD1 (5 bases). V lost 6 bases and J lost 1, with 12 bases in between. CDR3 length: 13 residues. Per germline, CDR1 SQVTM and CDR2 ANQGSEA. The CDR3 coding sequence is TGCAGCGTACAGGACATAAGGAACACTGAAGCTTTCTTT. This encodes CSVQDIRNTEAFF. The full variable domain, its missing parts supplied by reference TRBV29-1 and TRBJ1-1, is SAVISQKPSRDICQRGTSLTIQCQVDSQVTMMFWYRQQPGQSLTLIATANQGSEATYESGFVIDKFPISRPNLTFSTLTVSNMSPEDSSIYLCSVQDIRNTEAFFGQGTRLTVV.

The chain recombines TRBV5-1 with TRBJ1-2, with D possibly TRBD1 on 6 matching bases. Trimming took off 2 bases at V and 6 bases at J, with 14 bases between the two ends. This CDR3 comprises 14 residues. Germline assignment: CDR1 SGHRS and CDR2 YFSETQ. The CDR3 coding sequence is TGCGCCAGCAGCTTCCAGGGGTCGGTGGATGGCTACACCTTC. Residues: CASSFQGSVDGYTF.

The chain recombines TRBV5-1 with TRBJ1-1; no reliable D call. The CDR3 totals 14 residues. Trimming shortened V by 3 bases and J by 0 bases, and 9 bases separated the two germline ends. The germline V gene encodes CDR1 SGHRS and CDR2 YFSETQ. Written as DNA, the CDR3 is TGCGCCAGCAGCTCCTTCGGTCTGAACACTGAAGCTTTCTTT. Protein: CASSSFGLNTEAFF.

This clone was observed a handful of times. This chain joins TRBV2 and TRBJ2-2; TRBD1 matches at 10 bases. There are 15 residues in the CDR3. J was trimmed by 3 bases and V by 4 bases; bases with no gene match: 2. The germline CDR1 and CDR2 sequences are SNHLY and FYNNEI. CDR3: CASSGDRGYTGELFF. As DNA, the CDR3 is TGTGCCAGCAGTGGGGACAGGGGTTACACCGGGGAGCTGTTTTTT.